The 20 T cell receptor beta chains reported below all come from one sample, sequenced in a study of CD8+ T cells in alopecia areata. As the sequencing template, cDNA was produced by extracting RNA and reverse transcribing it. Generated by immunoSEQ multiplex PCR, the TCRdb table keeps only in-frame clones and is missing some. The sample contains 150,000 to 200,000 clones, more than 55% of which appear only once. The treatment: oral pan-JAK inhibitor, 5-10 mg twice daily. Source: CD4+ T cells sorted from blood, taken at approximately week 49, from a patient treated with tofacitinib. The receptors originated from a human donor with alopecia areata.

This clone was seen more than once but under ten times. The J gene is TRBJ1-1, the V gene TRBV7-8, with 7 bases fitting TRBD1. Trimming cost V 5 bases and J 4 bases; bases outside gene matches: 7. Germline CDR1 reads SGHVS; CDR2 reads FQNEAQ. There are 14 residues in the CDR3. The CDR3 loop reads CASSQQGSGTEAFF. The DNA for the CDR3 is TGTGCCAGCAGCCAACAGGGGTCGGGCACTGAAGCTTTCTTT.

This clone appeared a few times. The chain recombines TRBV27 with TRBJ1-3; D gene uncertain. Germline-derived CDR1 and CDR2 are MNHEY and SMNVEV (reference sequence). V was clipped by 2 bases and J by 0 bases, with 8 bases between them. The CDR3 loop spans 15 amino acids. The CDR3 region is CASSLRASSGNTIYF. The CDR3 DNA follows: TGTGCCAGCAGTTTACGGGCTTCCTCTGGAAACACCATATATTTT.

The chain carries TRBV15 and TRBJ2-1; D unclear. The CDR3 consists of 13 residues. Germline V gives CDR1 LNHNV, CDR2 YYDKDF (reference sequence). V lost 4 bases and J 9 bases, leaving 13 bases between the germline ends. Here the CDR3 DNA reads TGTGCCACCAGCACGAAATGGGATCCTGAGCAGTTCTTC. Translating gives CATSTKWDPEQFF.

The J gene is TRBJ2-5, the V gene TRBV5-1; D not resolved. Trimming stripped 0 bases from V and 4 bases from J, with 10 bases between. Germline V gene data show CDR1 as SGHRS and CDR2 as YFSETQ. This CDR3 is 14 amino acids long. CDR3 sequence: CASSLDRPRETQYF. The CDR3 DNA sequence: TGCGCCAGCAGCTTGGACAGACCCCGAGAGACCCAGTACTTC.

The genes are TRBV29-1 and TRBJ1-5; no clear D gene. Germline assignment: CDR1 SQVTM and CDR2 ANQGSEA. The CDR3 covers 15 residues. V was clipped by 4 bases and J by 2 bases, with 15 bases between them. Here the CDR3 DNA reads TGCAGCGTTGCCGAGGGAAATAGGGGCAATCAGCCCCAGCATTTT. This sequence encodes CSVAEGNRGNQPQHF. The full variable domain, completed using reference TRBV29-1 and TRBJ1-5, is SAVISQKPSRDICQRGTSLTIQCQVDSQVTMMFWYRQQPGQSLTLIATANQGSEATYESGFVIDKFPISRPNLTFSTLTVSNMSPEDSSIYLCSVAEGNRGNQPQHFGDGTRLSIL.

The chain has TRBV7-9 and TRBJ2-1; 13 bases match TRBD2. From germline, CDR1 is SEHNR and CDR2 FQNEAQ (reference sequence). V shed 6 bases and J 7 bases; nucleotides not matched to a gene: 6. The CDR3 covers 15 residues. CDR3 in amino acids: CASSPTGLAGNEQFF. As DNA, the CDR3 is TGTGCCAGCAGTCCGACGGGACTAGCGGGGAATGAGCAGTTCTTC. The full variable domain, its missing parts supplied by reference TRBV7-9 and TRBJ2-1, is DTGVSQNPRHKITKRGQNVTFRCDPISEHNRLYWYRQTLGQGPEFLTYFQNEAQLEKSRLLSDRFSAERPKGSFSTLEIQRTEQGDSAMYLCASSPTGLAGNEQFFGPGTRLTVL.

In its sample, this clone was seen once. This CDR3 is CASSPKAGQSIKLFF. CDR3 DNA: TGTGCCAGCAGTCCGAAGGCCGGACAGTCGATTAAGCTGTTTTTT. This chain uses TRBV6-6 with TRBJ1-4, with a tentative D call TRBD1 (6 bases). V was trimmed by 5 bases and J by 14 bases, leaving 24 bases between them. The germline gives CDR1 MNHNY, CDR2 SVGAGI (reference sequence). The CDR3 has 15 residues.

The genes are TRBV10-3 and TRBJ2-3; 9 bases agree with TRBD1. Trimming took 4 bases from V and 4 from J; bases not matched to a gene: 9. This CDR3 has 16 amino acids. Germline-derived CDR1 and CDR2 are ENHRY and SYGVKD. CDR3 sequence: CAISGGQGPVPDTQYF. CDR3 nucleotides: TGTGCCATCAGTGGGGGACAGGGACCAGTTCCAGATACGCAGTATTTT.

This clone was picked up one time. The CDR3 protein is CASSQRRGYEQYF. CDR3 DNA sequence: TGTGCCAGCAGCCAACGACGAGGGTACGAGCAGTACTTC. V is TRBV11-2 and J is TRBJ2-7, with a possible D match to TRBD2 (5 bases). The ends were cut back, 5 bases at V and 4 bases at J, with 12 bases in the middle. The CDR3 totals 13 residues. Germline assignment: CDR1 SGHAT and CDR2 FQNNGV.

As for this clone: The same CDR3 can be traced to other DNA sequences in this sample. This chain uses TRBV30 with TRBJ2-5, with D unclear. The CDR3 has 11 amino acids. Germline CDR1 reads GTSNPN; CDR2 reads SVGIG (reference sequence). Trimming pared 2 bases from V and 3 bases from J, leaving 4 bases between. In DNA form, the CDR3 reads TGTGCCTGGAGTCCTAAAGAGACCCAGTACTTC. As protein: CAWSPKETQYF.

The chain recombines TRBV11-2 with TRBJ2-3; D is uncertain. There are 13 residues in the CDR3. V lost 5 bases, J lost 4 bases, and 10 bases lay in between. Germline V lookup: CDR1 SGHAT, CDR2 FQNNGV. This chain's CDR3 is CASSKWDSDTQYF. The CDR3 DNA reads TGTGCCAGCAGCAAATGGGATTCAGATACGCAGTATTTT.

The chain carries TRBV6-6 and TRBJ2-5; D is unclear. V lost 5 bases to trimming and J lost 3 bases, with 16 bases between them. This CDR3 region has 15 residues. From germline, CDR1 is MNHNY and CDR2 SVGAGI (reference sequence). Here the CDR3 reads CASSVPLGLEETQYF. The CDR3 coding sequence is TGTGCCAGCAGTGTTCCTCTAGGGTTGGAAGAGACCCAGTACTTC.

In its sample, this clone was seen a few times. The same CDR3 arises from other DNA sequences in this sample as well. The CDR3 here is CASSYDRAPYGYTF. In DNA, the CDR3 is TGTGCCAGCAGTTACGACAGGGCCCCTTATGGCTACACCTTC. The V call is TRBV6-5, the J call TRBJ1-2; 7 bases are shared with TRBD1. The germline V gene encodes CDR1 MNHEY and CDR2 SVGAGI. Trimming removed 2 bases from V and 5 bases from J; junction bases left unmatched: 5. The CDR3 has 14 amino acids.

The chain links TRBV9 to TRBJ2-7, with 10 nucleotides matching TRBD1. Germline values: CDR1 SGDLS, CDR2 YYNGEE. V shed 4 bases and J 1 base; nucleotides not matched to a gene: 2. The CDR3 is 14 amino acids. CDR3 bases: TGTGCCAGCAGCTCGGGACAGGGGTCCTACGAGCAGTACTTC. Amino acid sequence: CASSSGQGSYEQYF.

The CDR3 coding sequence is TGCGCCAGCAGCTTGAGCGGCTACACAGATACGCAGTATTTT. Translated: CASSLSGYTDTQYF. The chain carries TRBV5-1 and TRBJ2-3, with D tentatively TRBD2 (5 bases). Trimming pared 1 base from V and 2 bases from J, leaving 8 bases between. Germline-derived CDR1 and CDR2 are SGHRS and YFSETQ. This CDR3 is built from 14 residues.

The chain couples TRBV18 to TRBJ2-4; TRBD1 is a possible D gene (6 bases). Per the germline V gene, CDR1 is KGHSH and CDR2 is LQKENI. The CDR3 has 18 residues. V shed 3 bases and J shed 3 bases, with 21 bases lying between them. The CDR3 sequence is CASSPWVNRDSSKNIQYF. The CDR3 coding sequence is TGTGCCAGCTCACCTTGGGTTAACAGGGATAGCAGCAAAAACATTCAGTACTTC.

The sample holds a few counts of this clone. V usage is TRBV9 and J usage is TRBJ2-4; 7 bases match TRBD1. The length of the CDR3 is 13 residues. V shed 4 bases, J shed 6 bases, and the junction held 4 bases outside the gene matches. Germline lookup yields CDR1 SGDLS and CDR2 YYNGEE. CDR3 coding DNA: TGTGCCAGCAGCTCCCGGACAGGAAACATTCAGTACTTC. Protein product: CASSSRTGNIQYF.

This chain links TRBV5-1 with TRBJ1-4, with 9 bases lining up with TRBD1. The CDR3 totals 14 residues. Germline lookup yields CDR1 SGHRS and CDR2 YFSETQ. J gave up 5 bases and V 4 bases, and 3 bases lay outside the gene matches. The CDR3 loop reads CASSVDRGNEKLFF. DNA for the CDR3: TGCGCCAGCAGCGTCGACAGGGGGAATGAAAAACTGTTTTTT.

The chain employs TRBV6-6 and TRBJ1-6; no firm D call. This CDR3 contains 14 residues. V dropped 2 bases and J dropped 6 bases, with 8 bases sitting between them. The germline V gene encodes CDR1 MNHNY and CDR2 SVGAGI (reference sequence). The CDR3 nucleotides are TGTGCCAGCAGTTACGGAGAGTTTAATTCACCCCTCCACTTT. This codes for CASSYGEFNSPLHF.

The CDR3 sequence: CASSGAGGNIQYF. CDR3 DNA sequence: TGTGCCAGCAGTGGGGCGGGTGGCAACATTCAGTACTTC. V is TRBV25-1 and J is TRBJ2-4, with D perhaps TRBD2 (5 bases). Looked up from germline, CDR1 is MGHDK and CDR2 is SYGVNS. The germline V and J ends were trimmed by 4 bases and 7 bases, with 11 bases remaining between them. The CDR3 runs 13 residues. Full variable domain (missing parts from reference TRBV25-1 and TRBJ2-4): EADIYQTPRYLVIGTGKKITLECSQTMGHDKMYWYQQDPGMELHLIHYSYGVNSTEKGDLSSESTVSRIRTEHFPLTLESARPSHTSQYLCASSGAGGNIQYFGAGTRLSVL.